This T cell receptor beta chain came from a study of beta chain features in type 1 diabetes (dated by TCRdb to 2017 to 2018). About the study as a whole: No differences in mean age, gender distribution, total cell number or subset yield were found between patients and healthy donors. A total of roughly 99 million sorted cells were examined across all samples, and the number of cells per subset was strongly correlated with RNA yield. In the study, TCRB repertoires of sorted circulating CD4+ T cell subsets from recently diagnosed type 1 diabetes patients were compared with those of matched healthy donors. Regulatory and stem cell-like memory subsets were obtained from only 8 patients and roughly 8 healthy donors, while naive and central memory subsets were obtained from all 30 or so donors.

This clone turned up a few times. This clone's antigen is unknown. Base qualities are not at hand, and no much larger clone is one base apart. Results the study describes overall, beyond this receptor: Type 1 diabetes patients showed a moderate but significant shortening of TCRB CDR3 length in all four CD4+ subsets. Fewer insertions and more nucleotide deletions at VDJ recombination sites were observed in patients with type 1 diabetes, implying thymic rearrangement abnormalities. The naive, central memory and regulatory TCRB repertoires appeared to resemble one another more closely among patients than among healthy donors. Sequencing cDNA rather than genomic DNA could over-represent highly expressing activated cells, although activation and CD3 levels did not differ between groups. HLA sub-analyses involved small numbers of individuals, so any influence of HLA type on TCRB rearrangement remained unresolved. PCR may preferentially amplify shorter templates, but because patient and control samples were amplified and corrected together, any resulting skew would affect both groups equally.

A single peripheral blood draw of approximately 100 mL on average was collected from each donor into heparinised tubes. Using a panel that included CD45RO, CCR7, CD25, CD127, CD95 and CD27, naive, central memory, regulatory and stem cell-like memory CD4+ T cells were sorted on a BD FACSAria II. Purity was above 98% for every sorted population. PBMCs were isolated immediately by Lymphoprep density gradient centrifugation and stained directly without culture. So that batch effects would be minimized, each experiment stained and sorted samples in pairs, pairing one healthy donor with one patient. The High Capacity cDNA Reverse Transcription Kit was used to reverse transcribe all of the isolated RNA, meaning that expressed TCRB transcripts were what got sequenced. Naive, central memory and regulatory T cell samples underwent deep immunoSEQ sequencing, averaging about 3.5 million total reads per sample. Sorted cells were lysed in RLT buffer and RNA was extracted with DNase-treated RNeasy Micro or Mini kits, depending on cell number. Each cell subset was processed on its own to prevent cross-contamination, while patient and healthy donor samples were processed together. The immunoSEQ multiplex PCR was used to amplify TCRB sequences from cDNA, generating 87-bp fragments that spanned the CDR3 region. The amplicons were sequenced using the Illumina HiSeq platform. Per the original workflow: Synthetic template baselines were used to correct PCR bias computationally, reads within Hamming distance 2 were collapsed together, and singletons that could not be merged were discarded. By aligning reads against IMGT, V, D and J genes, CDR3 length, and insertions or deletions at six rearrangement sites were assigned. Clonotype counts were normalized to sorted cell number within each subset before computing true diversity and Gini coefficients with the tcR R package. Repertoire sharing was quantified using the overlap coefficient calculated on TCRB nucleotide sequences. Entries here come from immuneACCESS through TCRdb and include only in-frame sequences with V and J called. Some clones fail to appear in such tables; in the studies checked, an unresolved V gene covers under half of the shortfall, and the cause of the remainder is unknown. That table supplies the V and J calls and clone size; D and trimming were determined from the DNA. The table for this sample lists a few hundred thousand clones; around a tenth of them were counted only once. Approximately 0.55% of the sample comes from the top ten.

Trimming removed 3 bases from V and 7 bases from J; the gene matches leave 11 bases unexplained. CDR1 and CDR2 were assigned from the germline V gene as KGHSH and LQKENI. Reading from cysteine to phenylalanine, the CDR3 counts 16 amino acids. This entry keeps only the CDR3 DNA: 48 bases, framed from base 1. The specimen sequenced was central memory CD4+ T cells from blood. In this chain, TRBV18 is recombined with TRBJ2-1, and 8 junctional nucleotides match TRBD2. The sequence was obtained from a man aged 25-40 years with type 1 diabetes. The DNA sequence is TGTGCCAGCTCACCCCCAGGGGCGGGAGGTGGAAATGAGCAGTTCTTC. Its protein reads: CASSPPGAGGGNEQFF. With all but the CDR3 taken from the reference TRBV18 and TRBJ2-1 genes, the full variable domain is: NAGVMQNPRHLVRRRGQEARLRCSPMKGHSHVYWYRQLPEEGLKFMVYLQKENIIDESGMPKERFSAEFPKEGPSILRIQQVVRGDSAAYFCASSPPGAGGGNEQFFGPGTRLTVL.